This section outlines one T cell receptor beta chain sequence together with its context. Its target antigen remains unknown. No per-base quality is available; no much larger clone lies one base away. Preparation of the library involved the immunoSEQ multiplex PCR assay. TCRdb mirrors the immuneACCESS table, restricted to in-frame sequences. Some clones are absent from its copies; in checked studies, under half trace to an unresolved V gene, and the reason for the others is unknown. Here the sample has roughly 85,000 clones; 94% occur a single time. Of the sample, around 0.25% falls within the top ten clones. This sample was taken from a study of technical replicates of blood from a handful of donors (dated by TCRdb to about 2017). From the germline V gene (reference sequence), CDR1 is GTSNPN and CDR2 is SVGIG. V is cut by 3 bases and J by 2 bases, and the space between the germline ends is 13 bases. The CDR3 has 15 amino acids, counting the end cysteine and phenylalanine. Of the read, only the CDR3 DNA is kept; its 45 bases are in frame from base 1.

Sequenced sample: T cells isolated from PBMCs. The source is a human donor in good health. The sequence links TRBV30 to TRBJ2-2; the D region possibly corresponds to TRBD2 (6 bases align). The nucleotide sequence is TGTGCCTGGAGGCCCGGGACTCCTAACACCGGGGAGCTGTTTTTT. Translated, it reads CAWRPGTPNTGELFF.